These 22 T cell receptor beta chains came from one sample sequenced in a study of T cell responses to AZD1222 COVID-19 vaccine. Some clones are missing from TCRdb's copy, which holds only in-frame ones; the method was immunoSEQ multiplex PCR. The sample comprises 100,000 or so clones, roughly 90% of which are singletons, and 16% rests with the top ten. The sequencing used peripheral blood, collected on day 0 of AZD1222 vaccination. These receptor sequences come from an adult in good health.

The DNA of the CDR3 is TGTGCCAGCAGTTTTGGGCGGGGAAGCACCTACGAGCAGTACTTC. It yields the protein CASSFGRGSTYEQYF. The chain has TRBV27 and TRBJ2-7; tentatively, D is TRBD2 (6 bases). Germline assignment: CDR1 MNHEY and CDR2 SMNVEV (reference sequence). The CDR3 contains 15 residues. Trimming took 3 bases from V and 2 from J, leaving 14 bases between them.

This chain links TRBV3-1 (or the pseudogene TRBV3-2) with TRBJ1-2; possible D gene TRBD1, 6 bases. Germline lookup yields CDR1 LGHDT and CDR2 YNNKEL (reference sequence). The CDR3 spans 14 residues. V was pared by 1 base and J by 7 bases, with 13 bases between. DNA of the CDR3: TGTGCCAGCAGCCAAGCCTCCCAGGGGATTGGCTACACCTTC. As protein: CASSQASQGIGYTF.

The V gene is TRBV5-1, the J gene TRBJ2-4, with 8 bases aligning to TRBD1. This CDR3 is built from 14 residues. V lost 4 bases to trimming and J lost 7 bases; unmatched junction nucleotides: 7. CDR1 and CDR2 from the germline V gene are SGHRS and YFSETQ. The chain's CDR3 is CASSIAGGANIQYF. DNA of the CDR3: TGCGCCAGCAGCATAGCAGGGGGCGCGAACATTCAGTACTTC.

In its sample, this clone was seen once. The chain joins TRBV5-1 to TRBJ2-3, with D possibly TRBD2 on 6 matching bases. V was trimmed by 6 bases and J by 6 bases, leaving 17 bases between them. The CDR3 covers 14 residues. The germline V gene encodes CDR1 SGHRS and CDR2 YFSETQ. The CDR3 DNA is TGCGCCAGCAATACCCATGGGGGGATTGATACGCAGTATTTT. Residues: CASNTHGGIDTQYF.

The chain has TRBV28 and TRBJ1-5, with 11 bases identical to TRBD1. The germline V gene encodes CDR1 MDHEN and CDR2 SYDVKM. Unmatched junction bases numbered 11, after V lost 10 bases and J lost 6 bases. The CDR3 is made up of 15 amino acids. Here the CDR3 reads CATRGRGQGVQPQHF. The CDR3 DNA is TGTGCCACGAGGGGTCGGGGACAGGGGGTTCAGCCCCAGCATTTT.

The chain employs TRBV15 and TRBJ2-4; D gene unclear. V lost 1 base, J lost 1 base, and 8 bases lay in between. Germline values: CDR1 LNHNV, CDR2 YYDKDF (reference sequence). The CDR3 has 15 residues. This CDR3 is CATSRGPAAKNIQYF. The CDR3 DNA follows: TGTGCCACCAGCAGAGGACCGGCGGCCAAAAACATTCAGTACTTC.

The rearrangement uses TRBV5-6 and TRBJ1-4; D gene ambiguous. This CDR3 spans 13 amino acids. V was pared by 3 bases and J by 12 bases, with 15 bases between. Germline V gives CDR1 SGHDT, CDR2 YYEEEE. CDR3 loop: CASSYGIGGELFF. The CDR3 DNA reads as TGTGCCAGCAGCTACGGGATCGGCGGAGAACTGTTTTTT.

This clone was observed a few times. DNA for the CDR3: TGCGCCAGCAGCGCCCAGGGACAGGGAATATATGGCTACACCTTC. As protein: CASSAQGQGIYGYTF. The J gene is TRBJ1-2, the V gene TRBV5-1; 9 bases map to TRBD1. CDR3 length: 15 amino acids. Germline lookup yields CDR1 SGHRS and CDR2 YFSETQ. V was clipped by 4 bases and J by 5 bases; unmatched bases: 9. The variable domain in full, with the rest retrieved from reference TRBV5-1 and TRBJ1-2, is KAGVTQTPRYLIKTRGQQVTLSCSPISGHRSVSWYQQTPGQGLQFLFEYFSETQRNKGNFPGRFSGRQFSNSRSEMNVSTLELGDSALYLCASSAQGQGIYGYTFGSGTRLTVV.

The chain recombines TRBV19 with TRBJ1-4, with D possibly matching TRBD1 (6 bases). Germline-derived CDR1 and CDR2 are LNHDA and SQIVND (reference sequence). V was trimmed by 3 bases and J by 4 bases, leaving 9 bases between them. This CDR3 is 14 amino acids long. This chain's CDR3 is CASSITGINEKLFF. The CDR3 DNA reads TGTGCCAGTAGTATTACAGGGATTAATGAAAAACTGTTTTTT.

This clone was seen only a few times. The same CDR3 also results from other DNA sequences found in this sample. The J gene is TRBJ2-1, the V gene TRBV6-4; 11 bases fit TRBD2. The V gene end was trimmed by 2 bases and the J gene end by 6 bases; junction bases not matched to a gene: 0. The germline V gene encodes CDR1 MRHNA and CDR2 SNTAGT. The CDR3 spans 14 residues. The CDR3 reads CASSDGTSGNEQFF. In DNA form, the CDR3 reads TGTGCCAGCAGTGACGGGACTAGCGGCAATGAGCAGTTCTTC.

The chain recombines TRBV19 with TRBJ2-3; D is ambiguous. V was cut by 3 bases and J by 1 base, with 8 bases left in between. CDR3 size: 14 residues. The germline V gene encodes CDR1 LNHDA and CDR2 SQIVND (reference sequence). Here the CDR3 DNA reads TGTGCCAGTAGTATGAGCAGCGGCACAGATACGCAGTATTTT. This translates into CASSMSSGTDTQYF. Combining the CDR3 with reference TRBV19 and TRBJ2-3 gives the whole variable domain DGGITQSPKYLFRKEGQNVTLSCEQNLNHDAMYWYRQDPGQGLRLIYYSQIVNDFQKGDIAEGYSVSREKKESFPLTVTSAQKNPTAFYLCASSMSSGTDTQYFGPGTRLTVL.

This sequence joins TRBV30 and TRBJ1-6; D unclear. Per the germline V gene, CDR1 is GTSNPN and CDR2 is SVGIG (reference sequence). CDR3 length: 13 residues. V lost 3 bases, J lost 6 bases, and 9 bases lay in between. This CDR3 reads CAWSGQSNSPLHF. Written as DNA, the CDR3 is TGTGCCTGGAGCGGGCAGTCTAATTCACCCCTCCACTTT.

This clone turned up a few times. The chain uses TRBV6-5 and TRBJ1-4; TRBD1 matches at 10 bases. In germline, CDR1 is MNHEY, CDR2 SVGAGI. Losses at the gene ends were 5 bases for V and 7 bases for J; bases not matched to a gene: 4. This CDR3 comprises 14 residues. The CDR3: CASSTGQGIEKLFF. CDR3 bases: TGTGCCAGCAGTACGGGACAGGGGATTGAAAAACTGTTTTTT.

The rearrangement joins TRBV6-6 to TRBJ2-7; D gene unclear. V lost 6 bases, J lost 2 bases, and 8 bases lay in between. The CDR3 is 12 amino acids. CDR1 is MNHNY and CDR2 is SVGAGI in the germline V gene (reference sequence). The CDR3: CASSPPTYEQYF. The CDR3 nucleotides are TGTGCCAGCAGCCCCCCCACCTACGAGCAGTACTTC.

J is TRBJ2-3 and V is TRBV3-1 (or the pseudogene TRBV3-2); a weak D match, TRBD2 (5 bases). Per germline, CDR1 LGHDT and CDR2 YNNKEL (reference sequence). V was cut by 3 bases and J by 4 bases, with 11 bases left in between. CDR3 length equals 14 residues. DNA for the CDR3: TGTGCCAGCAGCCAGCGGAGCGGCCCAGATACGCAGTATTTT. It is translated as CASSQRSGPDTQYF.

J is TRBJ1-2 and V is TRBV6-5; 9 bases are shared with TRBD1. This CDR3 has 14 residues. After removal of 4 bases from V and 6 bases from J, the junction contained 6 bases not matched to a gene. CDR1 and CDR2 (germline): MNHEY, SVGAGI. Here the CDR3 DNA reads TGTGCCAGCAGTTTGGGACAGGGTATACATGGCTACACCTTC. Protein sequence: CASSLGQGIHGYTF.

The chain has TRBV29-1 and TRBJ2-3; perhaps TRBD1 as D (5 bases). The CDR3 is 16 residues long. V was shortened by 4 bases and J by 0 bases, with 17 bases between the two germline ends. CDR1 is SQVTM, CDR2 ANQGSEA, per germline. Here the CDR3 DNA reads TGCAGCGTTGTGACCTGGGGCTCGTATAGCACAGATACGCAGTATTTT. This sequence encodes CSVVTWGSYSTDTQYF.

The CDR3: CATSRGVSVYGYTF. DNA of the CDR3: TGTGCCACCAGCAGAGGTGTCAGTGTCTATGGCTACACCTTC. The chain carries TRBV15 and TRBJ1-2, with unresolved D. This CDR3 has 14 residues. Trimming left V 1 base short and J 4 bases short, with 10 bases between. CDR1 LNHNV and CDR2 YYDKDF come from the germline V gene (reference sequence).

This clone was observed a few times. V gene TRBV7-7 combines with J gene TRBJ2-1; 8 bases match TRBD2. The CDR3 is 15 amino acids. Germline V gene sequence: CDR1 SSHAT, CDR2 FNYEAQ (reference sequence). Germline trimming cut 1 base from V and 5 bases from J; bases unmatched to any gene: 4. The CDR3 bases are TGTGCCAGCAGCTTAGACGGGAGGGGAAACAATGAGCAGTTCTTC. The encoded protein is CASSLDGRGNNEQFF.

For the CDR3, the DNA is TGTGCCAGCAGCAAGGGACGGCCCAATGGGTACTTC. It translates to CASSKGRPNGYF. The chain carries TRBV5-8 and TRBJ2-7; TRBD1 or TRBD2 may be the D gene (5 bases each). The V end lost 4 bases, the J end lost 12 bases, and 17 bases lay between the germline ends. This CDR3 contains 12 residues. Looked up from germline, CDR1 is SGHTS and CDR2 is YDEGEE.

The chain is built from TRBV19 and TRBJ1-1; D call uncertain. V shed 2 bases and J shed 7 bases, with 14 bases lying between them. The CDR3 runs 14 residues. CDR1 is LNHDA, CDR2 SQIVND, per germline (reference sequence). CDR3 residues: CASSIIGSGGEAFF. The DNA of the CDR3 is TGTGCCAGTAGTATAATCGGAAGCGGTGGTGAAGCTTTCTTT.

The chain carries TRBV5-1 and TRBJ1-1, with a possible D match to TRBD1 (5 bases). The V and J ends lost 2 bases and 1 base respectively, with 12 bases between them. Germline CDR1 is SGHRS and CDR2 is YFSETQ. The CDR3 consists of 15 residues. The CDR3 bases are TGCGCCAGCAGCTTAAGGGGAGGAGGGAACACTGAAGCTTTCTTT. This encodes CASSLRGGGNTEAFF.